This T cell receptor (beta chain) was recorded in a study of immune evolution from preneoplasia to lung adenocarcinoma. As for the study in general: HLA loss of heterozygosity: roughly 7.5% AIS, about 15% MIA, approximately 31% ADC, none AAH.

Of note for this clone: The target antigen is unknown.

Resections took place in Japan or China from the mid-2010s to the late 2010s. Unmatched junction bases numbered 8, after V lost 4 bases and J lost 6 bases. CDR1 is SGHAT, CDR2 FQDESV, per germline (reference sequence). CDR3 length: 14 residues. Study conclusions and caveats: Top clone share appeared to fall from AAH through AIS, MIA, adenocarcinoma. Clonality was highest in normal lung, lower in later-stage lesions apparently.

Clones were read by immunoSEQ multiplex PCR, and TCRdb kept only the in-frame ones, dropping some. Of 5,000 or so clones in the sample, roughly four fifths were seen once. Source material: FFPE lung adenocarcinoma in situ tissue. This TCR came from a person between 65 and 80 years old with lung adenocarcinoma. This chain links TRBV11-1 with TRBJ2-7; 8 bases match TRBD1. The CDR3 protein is CASSSRTGTSEQYF. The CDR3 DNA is TGTGCCAGCAGCTCCCGGACAGGGACCAGCGAGCAGTACTTC.